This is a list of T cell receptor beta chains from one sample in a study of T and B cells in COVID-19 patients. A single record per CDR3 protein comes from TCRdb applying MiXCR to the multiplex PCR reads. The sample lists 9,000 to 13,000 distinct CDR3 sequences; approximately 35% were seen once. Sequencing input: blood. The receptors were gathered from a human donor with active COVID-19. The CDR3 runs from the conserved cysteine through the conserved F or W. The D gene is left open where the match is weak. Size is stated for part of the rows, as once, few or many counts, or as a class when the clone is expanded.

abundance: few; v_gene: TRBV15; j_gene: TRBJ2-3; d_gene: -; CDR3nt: TGTGCCACCAGCAAGGGGACCCAAGGGACAGATACGCAGTATTTT; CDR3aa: CATSKGTQGTDTQYF
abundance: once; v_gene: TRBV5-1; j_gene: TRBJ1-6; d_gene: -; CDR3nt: TGCGCCAGCAGCTTGTGGTCGCCCGATAATTCACCCCTCCACTTT; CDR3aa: CASSLWSPDNSPLHF
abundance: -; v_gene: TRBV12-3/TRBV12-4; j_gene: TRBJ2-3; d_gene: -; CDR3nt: TGTGCCAGCAGTTTGACTAGGACTAGCACAGATACGCAGTATTTT; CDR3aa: CASSLTRTSTDTQYF
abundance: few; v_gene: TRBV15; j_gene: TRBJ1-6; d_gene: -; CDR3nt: TGTGCCACCAGCAGAGATGGCCGGGAATCACTATATAATTCACCCCTCCACTTT; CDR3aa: CATSRDGRESLYNSPLHF
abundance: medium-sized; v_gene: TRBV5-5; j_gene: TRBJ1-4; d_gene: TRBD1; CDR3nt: TGTGCCAGCAGCTTGGGACAGGGTAATGAAAAACTGTTTTTT; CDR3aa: CASSLGQGNEKLFF
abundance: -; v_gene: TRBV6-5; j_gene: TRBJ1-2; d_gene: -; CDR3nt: TGTGCCAGCAGGGACCCGGGACTAAACTATGGCTACACCTTC; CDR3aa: CASRDPGLNYGYTF
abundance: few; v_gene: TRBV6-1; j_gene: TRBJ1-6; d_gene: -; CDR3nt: TGTGCCAGCGCCACCGCAGGGATCTATAATTCACCCCTCCACTTT; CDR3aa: CASATAGIYNSPLHF
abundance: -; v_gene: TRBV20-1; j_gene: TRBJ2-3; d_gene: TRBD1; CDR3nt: TGCAGTGCTTACAGGGGCGGTAGCACAGATACGCAGTATTTT; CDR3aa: CSAYRGGSTDTQYF
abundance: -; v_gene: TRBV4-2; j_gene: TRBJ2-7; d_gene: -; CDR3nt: TGCGCCAGCAGCCAAGAGTTTCCAGCCAAAGTCGACGAGCAGTACTTC; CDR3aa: CASSQEFPAKVDEQYF
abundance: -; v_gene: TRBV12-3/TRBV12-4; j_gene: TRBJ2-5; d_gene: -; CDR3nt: TGTGCCAGCAGTTTCCTCATGACAGAAGCCCAAGAGACCCAGTACTTC; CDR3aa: CASSFLMTEAQETQYF
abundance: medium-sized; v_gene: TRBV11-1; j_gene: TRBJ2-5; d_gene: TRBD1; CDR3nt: TGTGCCAGCAGCCCCGGGACAGGGGATGAGACCCAGTACTTC; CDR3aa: CASSPGTGDETQYF
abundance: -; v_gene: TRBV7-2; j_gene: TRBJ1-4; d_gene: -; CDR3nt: TGTGCCAGCAGCTTCCCAAATGAAAAACTGTTTTTT; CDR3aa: CASSFPNEKLFF
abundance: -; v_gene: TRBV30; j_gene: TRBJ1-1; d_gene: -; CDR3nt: TGTGCCTGGAGTGCGACGACAAGTAGAACAGGTGAAGCTTTCTTT; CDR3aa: CAWSATTSRTGEAFF
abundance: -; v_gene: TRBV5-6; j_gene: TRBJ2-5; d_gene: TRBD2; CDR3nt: TGTGCCAGCAGCTTATCACTAGCGGGGGGCCCGCAAGAGACCCAGTACTTC; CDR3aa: CASSLSLAGGPQETQYF
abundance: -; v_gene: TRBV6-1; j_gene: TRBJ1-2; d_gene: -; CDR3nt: TGTGCCAGCAGCAGAGCTAACTATAGCTACACCTTC; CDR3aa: CASSRANYSYTF
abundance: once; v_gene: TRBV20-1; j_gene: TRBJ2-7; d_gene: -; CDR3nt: TGCAGTGTCCGCAGGGGGACTAGGGGCGAGCAGTACTTC; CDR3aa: CSVRRGTRGEQYF
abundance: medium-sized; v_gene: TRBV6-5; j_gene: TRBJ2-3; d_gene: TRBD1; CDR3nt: TGTGCCAGCAGCTACCGAACCGGGACAGCGCAGTATTTT; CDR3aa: CASSYRTGTAQYF
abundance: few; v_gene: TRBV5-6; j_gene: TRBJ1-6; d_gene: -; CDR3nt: TGTGCCAGCAGCTTCATCGACAGGCCCGATTCACCCCTCCACTTT; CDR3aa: CASSFIDRPDSPLHF
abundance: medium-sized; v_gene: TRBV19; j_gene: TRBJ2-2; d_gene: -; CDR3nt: TGTGCCAGTAGTATAAGACTCCCAGCCAACACCGGGGAGCTGTTTTTT; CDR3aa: CASSIRLPANTGELFF
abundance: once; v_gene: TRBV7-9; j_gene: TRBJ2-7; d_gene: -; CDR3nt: TGTGCCAGCAGCTCGCGTATCTACGAGCAGTACTTC; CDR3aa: CASSSRIYEQYF